This T cell receptor (beta chain) was observed in a study of cytomegalovirus exposure and HLA in healthy donors. The CDR3 spans 17 residues, counting both ends. The study ran its PCR with 60 Vbeta and 13 Jbeta primers. The table came from immunoSEQ multiplex PCR; TCRdb's copy has only in-frame clones and leaves some out. This sample's table has fewer than 250,000 clones. On this clone itself: The DNA is omitted, as the CDR3 cannot be located on it reliably, and the CDR3 follows TCRdb's listing.

V and J are TRBV12-1 and TRBJ2-7; TRBD1, the D gene given by the table, was not confirmed from the DNA. TRBV12-1 is a pseudogene locus. The sample consisted of PBMCs. The source is a woman in her 30s in good health and CMV-seropositive. CDR3 protein: CASSSEFGTGSPYEQYF.